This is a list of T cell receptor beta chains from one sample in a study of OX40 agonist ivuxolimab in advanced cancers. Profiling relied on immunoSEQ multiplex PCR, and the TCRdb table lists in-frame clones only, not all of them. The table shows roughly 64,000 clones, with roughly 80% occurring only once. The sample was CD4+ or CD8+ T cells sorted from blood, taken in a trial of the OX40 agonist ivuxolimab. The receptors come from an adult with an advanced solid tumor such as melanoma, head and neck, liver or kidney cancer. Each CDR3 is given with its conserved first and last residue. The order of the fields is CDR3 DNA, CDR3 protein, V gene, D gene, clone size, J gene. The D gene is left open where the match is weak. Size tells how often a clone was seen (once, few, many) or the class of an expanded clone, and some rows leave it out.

TGTGCCAGCAGCCCCAGGGGAAATTCACCCCTCCACTTT | CASSPRGNSPLHF | TRBV14 | NA | NA | TRBJ1-6
TGTGCCAGCTCACGCGGCAGGGGGCCGAACACTGAAGCTTTCTTT | CASSRGRGPNTEAFF | TRBV18 | TRBD1 | NA | TRBJ1-1
TGTGCCAGCAGTTTCACGCTCGCCCTGGACAGTCAAGAGACCCAGTACTTC | CASSFTLALDSQETQYF | TRBV28 | NA | NA | TRBJ2-5
TGCAGCGTTCGGAGCGGGGGCGGACAAGAGACCCAGTACTTC | CSVRSGGGQETQYF | TRBV29-1 | TRBD2 | few | TRBJ2-5
TGTGCCAGCAAGGGACTAGCGGGCCACGGGGAGCTGTTTTTT | CASKGLAGHGELFF | TRBV6-1 | TRBD2 | NA | TRBJ2-2
TGTGCCAGCAGCCAAGATTACACACGTGGCTACACCTTC | CASSQDYTRGYTF | TRBV14 | NA | medium-sized | TRBJ1-2
TGTGCCAGCAGCTTAGGGCTAGCGGGGGTAGACGAGACCCAGTACTTC | CASSLGLAGVDETQYF | TRBV7-9 | TRBD2 | NA | TRBJ2-5
TGTGCCATCAGTCAGGGACAGCAGAATGAAAAACTGTTTTTT | CAISQGQQNEKLFF | TRBV10-3 | TRBD1 | few | TRBJ1-4
TGCGCCAGCAGCCAGTCTAGCGGATTCTACAATGAGCAGTTCTTC | CASSQSSGFYNEQFF | TRBV4-1 | TRBD2 | NA | TRBJ2-1
TGTGCCACCAGCAGGGTGGATAGCAATCAGCCCCAGCATTTT | CATSRVDSNQPQHF | TRBV15 | NA | NA | TRBJ1-5
TGTGCCATCAGGGAAGACGGACTAGCGGGATACGAGCAGTACTTC | CAIREDGLAGYEQYF | TRBV10-3 | TRBD2 | NA | TRBJ2-7
TGTGCCAGCAGCAGTGGATTGACTAGCGGGACCTACAATGAGCAGTTCTTC | CASSSGLTSGTYNEQFF | TRBV9 | TRBD2 | NA | TRBJ2-1
TGTGCCAGCAGCTTTGGGACAGGCTGGGGCGCAACTAATGAAAAACTGTTTTTT | CASSFGTGWGATNEKLFF | TRBV7-9 | TRBD1 | once | TRBJ1-4
TGTGCCAGCAGCCTAGACAGGGGTGGAATCAGCAATGAGCAGTTCTTC | CASSLDRGGISNEQFF | TRBV5-6 | TRBD1 | NA | TRBJ2-1
TGTGCCAGCAGCCCTCCGGAAGTAGTGCGTGCGGGAACCCACACAGATACGCAGTATTTT | CASSPPEVVRAGTHTDTQYF | TRBV9 | NA | NA | TRBJ2-3
TGTGCCAGCAGCGTAGGCGGGTCTTCCTACGAGCAGTACTTC | CASSVGGSSYEQYF | TRBV9 | NA | NA | TRBJ2-7
TGTGCCAGCTCACCAAGAACAACAGATACGCAGTATTTT | CASSPRTTDTQYF | TRBV18 | NA | NA | TRBJ2-3
TGTGCCAGCCGGTGGGGGGGCACAGATACGCAGTATTTT | CASRWGGTDTQYF | TRBV27 | NA | once | TRBJ2-3
TGTGCCAGCTCACCAGGGGAAGAGCAGTTCTTC | CASSPGEEQFF | TRBV18 | NA | NA | TRBJ2-1
TGTGCCAGCAGTTACGGGGGCTTCGGGTCACCTGAAGCTTTCTTT | CASSYGGFGSPEAFF | TRBV6-5 | NA | NA | TRBJ1-1
TGTGCCAGCTCACCTCGGACAGGATACCAAGAGACCCAGTACTTC | CASSPRTGYQETQYF | TRBV18 | TRBD1 | NA | TRBJ2-5
TGTGCCAGCAGTTTGAGGCAGGGGGGTGACGAGCAGTACTTC | CASSLRQGGDEQYF | TRBV28 | NA | once | TRBJ2-7
TGTGCCAGCAGCTTAGTGTTCGGTAGTGCCTACAATGAGCAGTTCTTC | CASSLVFGSAYNEQFF | TRBV7-2 | NA | NA | TRBJ2-1
TGTGCCAGCAGCAACCCTCGACAGGGGGCGAGGGACGAGCAGTACTTC | CASSNPRQGARDEQYF | TRBV28 | TRBD1 | few | TRBJ2-7
TGTGCCAGCAGCACTAGCGGGAGAGGTGATACGCAGTATTTT | CASSTSGRGDTQYF | TRBV28 | TRBD2 | NA | TRBJ2-3
TGTGCCAGCAGCTTAAAATTGGGTGGAAAACTGTTTTTT | CASSLKLGGKLFF | TRBV7-6 | NA | many | TRBJ1-4
TGTGCCAGTAGCGACACTGGGGGGGATAATTCACCCCTCCACTTT | CASSDTGGDNSPLHF | TRBV19 | NA | NA | TRBJ1-6
TGTGCCTGCACCAATAGCGGGAGGATCTACGAGCAGTACTTC | CACTNSGRIYEQYF | TRBV30 | TRBD2 | once | TRBJ2-7
TGTGCCAGCAGTTCCCTGATGAATCAGCCCCAGCATTTT | CASSSLMNQPQHF | TRBV6-5 | NA | NA | TRBJ1-5
TGTGCCAGCAGTGAAATACTACCAGGGACTAATTACAATGAGCAGTTCTTC | CASSEILPGTNYNEQFF | TRBV2 | TRBD2 | NA | TRBJ2-1
TGTGCCAGCAGTGATTGGGGGGGCGGGGAGACCCAGTACTTC | CASSDWGGGETQYF | TRBV6-1 | NA | once | TRBJ2-5
TGTGCCAGCAGCGACGGACCTACCTCGGGCTCTGGAAACACCATATATTTT | CASSDGPTSGSGNTIYF | TRBV5-4 | NA | NA | TRBJ1-3
TGTGCCAGCAGTTTAAATCAGGGAAGAGGGAATGAGCAGTTCTTC | CASSLNQGRGNEQFF | TRBV27 | NA | NA | TRBJ2-1
TGTGCCAGCAGCCAAACAGGGGTCACTGAAGCTTTCTTT | CASSQTGVTEAFF | TRBV7-3 | TRBD1 | NA | TRBJ1-1
TGTGCCAGCAGCTTGGGACAGAACTACGAGCAGTACTTC | CASSLGQNYEQYF | TRBV11-3 | TRBD1 | NA | TRBJ2-7
TGTGCCAGTATCCCCGCGGTTGGAAACACCATATATTTT | CASIPAVGNTIYF | TRBV19 | NA | NA | TRBJ1-3
TGTGCCAGCAGCTTCCGGGACAGTGAAGCTTTCTTT | CASSFRDSEAFF | TRBV4-2 | TRBD1 | NA | TRBJ1-1
TGTGCCAGCTCAGGAGGGTGGCTAGCGGGGGAGCGGGAGACCCAGTACTTC | CASSGGWLAGERETQYF | TRBV11-2 | TRBD2 | NA | TRBJ2-5
TGTGCCAGCAGCTTAGTGGTTCTAGCGGGAGGCTCCACAGATACGCAGTATTTT | CASSLVVLAGGSTDTQYF | TRBV7-9 | TRBD2 | NA | TRBJ2-3
TGCGCCAGTAGTATCGTCGGAGGAAATTCACCCCTCCACTTT | CASSIVGGNSPLHF | TRBV19 | NA | NA | TRBJ1-6
TGCGCCAGCAGCCCCGGGACTAGCGATTTCACAGATACGCAGTATTTT | CASSPGTSDFTDTQYF | TRBV5-1 | TRBD2 | once | TRBJ2-3
TGTGCCAGCAGCTCCTCCTTACGACAGAGGAACACTGAAGCTTTCTTT | CASSSSLRQRNTEAFF | TRBV5-6 | NA | NA | TRBJ1-1
TGTGCCAGCAGCTTAGGTGAGTGGGGGGTAAAAAAACTGTTTTTT | CASSLGEWGVKKLFF | TRBV7-6 | NA | NA | TRBJ1-4
TGTGCCAGCAGCTTGGGCATCAACTCCTACGAGCAGTACTTC | CASSLGINSYEQYF | TRBV11-3 | NA | NA | TRBJ2-7
TGCAGCGCTGGGGGCAAGACGGCGAGCTCCTACGAGCAGTACTTC | CSAGGKTASSYEQYF | TRBV29-1 | NA | once | TRBJ2-7
TGTGCCTGGAGTGGGGGAGGGACCCCTAATTCACCCCTCCACTTT | CAWSGGGTPNSPLHF | TRBV30 | NA | NA | TRBJ1-6
TGTGCCAGTCGGGAGGGGGGGGATAGCAATCAGCCCCAGCATTTT | CASREGGDSNQPQHF | TRBV27 | NA | NA | TRBJ1-5
TGTGCCAGCAGCGTAGCGGTGTTAGGGACTTCCGGGGAGCTGTTTTTT | CASSVAVLGTSGELFF | TRBV9 | NA | NA | TRBJ2-2
TGTGCCAGCAGTGAAAACCCGTCGGGGGTTAATGGCTACACCTTC | CASSENPSGVNGYTF | TRBV6-1 | NA | NA | TRBJ1-2
TGTGCCAGCAGCCCACGAGCTAGCGGGGTCTCCTACGAGCAGTACTTC | CASSPRASGVSYEQYF | TRBV11-2 | TRBD2 | NA | TRBJ2-7
TGTGCCAGCAGCTACGCAACAGGGTCGCAAGAGACCCAGTACTTC | CASSYATGSQETQYF | TRBV13 | NA | NA | TRBJ2-5
TGTGCCAGCAGCTTAGATGGTACTAGGAAGGATACGCAGTATTTT | CASSLDGTRKDTQYF | TRBV7-8 | NA | NA | TRBJ2-3
TGTGCCAGCAGCTTCCCGGGACTGGCCTACACCGGGGAGCTGTTTTTT | CASSFPGLAYTGELFF | TRBV11-2 | NA | NA | TRBJ2-2
TGTGCCAGCAGCTTACTCGCAGGGAACAATGAGCAGTTCTTC | CASSLLAGNNEQFF | TRBV7-2 | NA | NA | TRBJ2-1
TGTGCCAGCTCCCTTGGGACCCAAGTCCCGGAGACCCAGTACTTC | CASSLGTQVPETQYF | TRBV28 | NA | NA | TRBJ2-5
TGTGCCAGCAGTGAATCTATTGGCAATCAGCCCCAGCATTTT | CASSESIGNQPQHF | TRBV6-1 | NA | NA | TRBJ1-5
TGTGCCAGCAGCGTAGGTCAGGGGGCCTACGAGCAGTACTTC | CASSVGQGAYEQYF | TRBV9 | TRBD1 | NA | TRBJ2-7
TGTGCCAGCAGCCCCGGGGCGGGGGGGCAGGAGCTGTTTTTT | CASSPGAGGQELFF | TRBV7-3 | TRBD2 | NA | TRBJ2-2
TGTGCCAGCAGTCCCGGGACAGGGGTTCAAGGCAATCAGCCCCAGCATTTT | CASSPGTGVQGNQPQHF | TRBV18 | TRBD1 | NA | TRBJ1-5